Below, 21 T cell receptor beta chains from the same sample are listed, as sequenced in a study of blood T cells in healthy people across ages. The authors ran a second PCR of about 7 to 12 cycles using a sample-barcoded 5' primer and a J-beta primer mix. MiXCR, run by TCRdb on the 5' RACE reads, gives a single entry per CDR3 protein. This sample has under 800,000 distinct CDR3 sequences, with around 46% found just once. Sequences were obtained from blood. The receptor source for this set is a woman between 55 and 75 years old in good health.

V gene TRBV20-1 combines with J gene TRBJ1-2, with TRBD1 matching over 9 bases. The CDR3 spans 14 residues. Germline V gene sequence: CDR1 DFQATT, CDR2 SNEGSKA (reference sequence). V was clipped by 3 bases and J by 4 bases; unmatched bases: 6. CDR3 region: CSASFPTGGYGYTF. Here the CDR3 DNA reads TGCAGTGCTAGCTTCCCGACAGGGGGCTATGGCTACACCTTC.

This clonotype was observed a few times. The chain recombines TRBV30 with TRBJ2-3, with D possibly matching TRBD2 (7 bases). CDR1 is GTSNPN and CDR2 is SVGIG in the germline V gene (reference sequence). Trimming shortened V by 8 bases and J by 6 bases, and 21 bases separated the two germline ends. CDR3 length equals 14 residues. The CDR3 reads CAEREGGSTDTQYF. The CDR3 DNA reads as TGTGCCGAGCGAGAGGGGGGGAGTACGGATACGCAGTATTTT.

The gene calls are TRBV7-2 and TRBJ2-7; weak D call: TRBD2 (6 bases). Trimming removed 5 bases at V and 10 bases at J, with 21 bases between. Per germline, CDR1 SGHTA and CDR2 FQGNSA. CDR3 length: 14 amino acids. The CDR3 DNA is TGTGCCAGCAGCCCAAGGGCAGGAAGGGAGGCCCAGTACTTC. It encodes CASSPRAGREAQYF. Full variable domain (remainder filled in from reference TRBV7-2 and TRBJ2-7): GAGVSQSPSNKVTEKGKDVELRCDPISGHTALYWYRQSLGQGLEFLIYFQGNSAPDKSGLPSDRFSAERTGGSVSTLTIQRTQQEDSAVYLCASSPRAGREAQYFGPGTRLTVT.

The chain uses TRBV7-8 and TRBJ2-3; TRBD1 aligns across 11 bases. Unmatched junction bases numbered 14, after V lost 5 bases and J lost 1 base. The V gene's germline CDR1 is SGHVS and CDR2 FQNEAQ. There are 19 residues in the CDR3. This CDR3 is CASSPRPGQGGLGTDTQYF. The CDR3 DNA reads as TGTGCCAGCAGCCCGCGGCCGGGACAGGGGGGATTGGGCACAGATACGCAGTATTTT.

This clonotype came up many times. The chain employs TRBV12-3 or TRBV12-4 and TRBJ1-4; D not resolved. This CDR3 has 15 residues. The ends were cut back, 1 base at V and 5 bases at J, with 11 bases in the middle. CDR3 bases: TGTGCCAGCAGTTTAGACCGGACGTCGAATGAAAAACTGTTTTTT. It specifies CASSLDRTSNEKLFF.

The gene calls are TRBV20-1 and TRBJ2-1; 13 bases agree with TRBD2. J was trimmed by 7 bases and V by 0 bases; bases with no gene match: 6. This CDR3 contains 16 residues. Per the germline V gene, CDR1 is DFQATT and CDR2 is SNEGSKA (reference sequence). In nucleotides, the CDR3 is TGCAGTGCTAGAGAGTGGACTAGCGGGAGAATAAATGAGCAGTTCTTC. Protein: CSAREWTSGRINEQFF.

V and J are TRBV4-1 and TRBJ2-1; D possibly corresponds to TRBD1 (6 bases). V lost 0 bases and J lost 1, with 10 bases in between. Germline V lookup: CDR1 MGHRA, CDR2 YSYEKL. This CDR3 region has 16 residues. The CDR3: CASSQDRTESYNEQFF. The CDR3 DNA reads TGCGCCAGCAGCCAAGATAGGACAGAATCCTACAATGAGCAGTTCTTC.

This clonotype has at least ten counts. The V and J genes are TRBV28 and TRBJ1-2, with D hard to call. V lost 6 bases, J lost 2 bases, and 7 bases lay in between. The CDR3 sequence is 12 residues long. Germline V gives CDR1 MDHEN, CDR2 SYDVKM. The CDR3 sequence is CASSSDNYGYTF. The CDR3 region has the DNA TGTGCCAGCAGCTCCGACAACTATGGCTACACCTTC.

The chain employs TRBV18 and TRBJ2-3, with 8 nucleotides matching TRBD2. The ends lost 5 bases at V and 3 bases at J; junction bases unmatched: 13. This CDR3 is 17 amino acids long. Germline V CDR1 and CDR2: KGHSH, LQKENI. CDR3 sequence (DNA): TGTGCCAGCTCAAGCGGGAGCCCCGGAGTTGGGACAGATACGCAGTATTTT. Translating gives CASSSGSPGVGTDTQYF.

This clonotype was seen ten or more times. The rearrangement uses TRBV7-9 and TRBJ2-1; D not resolved. CDR3 length: 12 residues. Germline V gene sequence: CDR1 SEHNR, CDR2 FQNEAQ (reference sequence). The V end was cut by 3 bases, the J end by 7 bases, with 7 bases between. Written as DNA, the CDR3 is TGTGCCAGCAGCTTTCAAGGGAATGAGCAGTTCTTC. Amino acid sequence: CASSFQGNEQFF.

This sequence joins TRBV5-1 and TRBJ2-3; TRBD1 or TRBD2 may be the D gene (5 bases each). The ends were cut back, 0 bases at V and 4 bases at J, with 15 bases in the middle. CDR1 SGHRS and CDR2 YFSETQ come from the germline V gene. CDR3 length: 16 residues. The CDR3 is CASSLGYRGAADTQYF. The CDR3 coding sequence is TGCGCCAGCAGCTTGGGCTATCGAGGGGCCGCAGATACGCAGTATTTT. The variable domain in full, with the rest retrieved from reference TRBV5-1 and TRBJ2-3, is KAGVTQTPRYLIKTRGQQVTLSCSPISGHRSVSWYQQTPGQGLQFLFEYFSETQRNKGNFPGRFSGRQFSNSRSEMNVSTLELGDSALYLCASSLGYRGAADTQYFGPGTRLTVL.

The V and J genes are TRBV7-8 and TRBJ2-5; no clear D gene. The CDR3 is 13 residues long. Germline V gene sequence: CDR1 SGHVS, CDR2 FQNEAQ. Trimming removed 5 bases at V and 0 bases at J, with 7 bases between. CDR3: CASSARYQETQYF. DNA for the CDR3: TGTGCCAGCAGCGCCAGGTACCAAGAGACCCAGTACTTC.

In its sample, this clonotype was seen a few times. The chain combines TRBV6-5 with TRBJ2-3, with D perhaps being TRBD1 or TRBD2 (5 bases each). The CDR3 runs to 15 residues. The V end was cut by 2 bases, the J end by 2 bases, with 11 bases between. Germline-derived CDR1 and CDR2 are MNHEY and SVGAGI. CDR3 bases: TGTGCCAGCAGTTACGGGGGTACGACCACAGATACGCAGTATTTT. Translating gives CASSYGGTTTDTQYF.

The gene calls are TRBV28 and TRBJ2-1, with D perhaps given as TRBD1 or TRBD2 (7 bases each). In germline, CDR1 is MDHEN, CDR2 SYDVKM. The CDR3 is 14 amino acids. The V and J ends lost 7 bases and 4 bases respectively, with 14 bases between them. Written as DNA, the CDR3 is TGTGCCAGCACCTCAGGGGGGGGGTACAATGAGCAGTTCTTC. Protein: CASTSGGGYNEQFF.

The rearrangement uses TRBV12-3 or TRBV12-4 and TRBJ2-3, with TRBD2 as a possible D gene (7 bases). Trimming stripped 6 bases from V and 2 bases from J, with 15 bases between. The CDR3 is 15 amino acids. CDR3 bases: TGTGCCAGCAGATATATCCGGGGGGCCACAGATACGCAGTATTTT. This sequence encodes CASRYIRGATDTQYF.

This clonotype was found a few times. The V and J genes are TRBV6-6 and TRBJ2-5, with 12 bases identical to TRBD2. The J call may be wrong; the DNA end is better matched by TRBJ2-7. The germline V gene has CDR1 MNHNY and CDR2 SVGAGI (reference sequence). The CDR3 loop spans 17 amino acids. CDR3 nucleotides: TGTGCCAGCAGTTACGAGACTAGCGGGGGACCTCCTCCCGAGCAGTACTTC. Amino acids: CASSYETSGGPPPEQYF.

CDR3 sequence: CASTWDRAAEAFF. Written as DNA, the CDR3 is TGTGCCAGCACCTGGGACAGGGCAGCTGAAGCTTTCTTT. This rearrangement joins TRBV7-8 to TRBJ1-1, with 9 nucleotides matching TRBD1. With V trimmed by 7 bases and J by 6 bases, 6 bases remained unmatched. CDR1 and CDR2 from the germline V gene are SGHVS and FQNEAQ. This CDR3 is 13 amino acids long.

This clonotype came up a few times. The chain recombines TRBV28 with TRBJ1-2; D is undetermined. The CDR3 is made up of 11 amino acids. Trimming removed 4 bases at V and 7 bases at J, with 7 bases between. The germline V gene has CDR1 MDHEN and CDR2 SYDVKM. The CDR3, as DNA: TGTGCCAGCAGTTCCCCGTTTGGCTACACCTTC. Protein product: CASSSPFGYTF.

The genes are TRBV6-2 or TRBV6-3 and TRBJ2-7; TRBD2 agrees at 7 bases. This CDR3 is 15 amino acids long. In germline, CDR1 is MNHEY, CDR2 SVGEGT. V dropped 5 bases and J dropped 5; count of bases not matched to a gene: 12. As DNA, the CDR3 is TGTGCCAGCAGTCCAGCGGGAAATATTGGGAACGAGCAGTACTTC. It specifies CASSPAGNIGNEQYF.

Comments on this clonotype: Mismatch with germline at one junction end may stem from a read error. The chain recombines TRBV7-2 with TRBJ2-1, with no clear D. The CDR3 length is 15 residues. Germline lookup yields CDR1 SGHTA and CDR2 FQGNSA. CDR3 nucleotides: TGTGCCAGCAGCTTAGCGTGGGTTAGTCTCAATGATCAGTTCTTC. It translates to CASSLAWVSLNDQFF. Supplemented by reference TRBV7-2 and TRBJ2-1, the full variable domain reads GAGVSQSPSNKVTEKGKDVELRCDPISGHTALYWYRQSLGQGLEFLIYFQGNSAPDKSGLPSDRFSAERTGGSVSTLTIQRTQQEDSAVYLCASSLAWVSLNDQFFGPGTRLTVL.

This clonotype was recorded many times. The chain combines TRBV7-2 with TRBJ2-1, with TRBD2 matching 8 bases. The junction had 5 bases not matched to a gene; V was cut back by 5 bases and J by 5 bases. Germline CDR1 reads SGHTA; CDR2 reads FQGNSA. The CDR3 runs 14 residues. DNA of the CDR3: TGTGCCAGCAGCACGGGACTAGTCAACAATGAGCAGTTCTTC. This sequence encodes CASSTGLVNNEQFF. Complete variable domain (other parts from reference TRBV7-2 and TRBJ2-1): GAGVSQSPSNKVTEKGKDVELRCDPISGHTALYWYRQSLGQGLEFLIYFQGNSAPDKSGLPSDRFSAERTGGSVSTLTIQRTQQEDSAVYLCASSTGLVNNEQFFGPGTRLTVL.